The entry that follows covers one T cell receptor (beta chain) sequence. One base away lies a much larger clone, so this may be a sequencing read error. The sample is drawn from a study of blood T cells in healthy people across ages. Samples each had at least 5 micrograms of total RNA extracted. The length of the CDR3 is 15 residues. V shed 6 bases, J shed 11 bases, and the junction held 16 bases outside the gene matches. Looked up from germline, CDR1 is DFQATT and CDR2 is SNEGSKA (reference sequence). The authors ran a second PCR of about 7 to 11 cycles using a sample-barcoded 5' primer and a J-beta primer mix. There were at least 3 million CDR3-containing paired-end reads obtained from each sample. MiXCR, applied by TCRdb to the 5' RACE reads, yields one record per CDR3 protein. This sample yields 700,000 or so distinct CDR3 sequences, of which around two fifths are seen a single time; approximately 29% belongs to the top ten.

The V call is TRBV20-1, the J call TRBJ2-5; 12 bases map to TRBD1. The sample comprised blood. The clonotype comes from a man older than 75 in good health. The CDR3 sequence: CSAILRGTGGDEQYF. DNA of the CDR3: TGCAGTGCCATTCTCCGAGGGACAGGGGGCGATGAGCAGTACTTC.